This is a list of T cell receptor beta chains from one sample in a study of blood T cell repertoires in COVID-19. Produced via immunoSEQ multiplex PCR; TCRdb's table is partial and in-frame only. The sample has over 100,000 clones; 82% are singletons. The sequenced sample was peripheral blood. These receptors were taken from a man between 65 and 79 years old with acute or convalescent COVID-19. Each CDR3 is given with its conserved first and last residue. D genes are given only for firm matches. Not all rows give a size; the values are once, few, many and, for expanded clones, a class.

CASSFLAGGEQFF | TGTGCCAGCAGTTTTTTAGCGGGGGGAGAGCAGTTCTTC | TRBJ2-1 | . | TRBD2 | TRBV12-3/TRBV12-4
CASSLVTSGTGELFF | TGTGCCAGCAGTTTAGTGACTAGCGGCACCGGGGAGCTGTTTTTT | TRBJ2-2 | . | TRBD2 | TRBV28
CAISFGSGNTDTQYF | TGTGCCATCTCTTTCGGTAGCGGGAACACAGATACGCAGTATTTT | TRBJ2-3 | . | TRBD2 | TRBV10-3
CASSLEAGGADTQYF | TGTGCCAGCAGCTTGGAGGCGGGAGGGGCCGATACGCAGTATTTT | TRBJ2-3 | once | TRBD2 | TRBV5-4
CASSQLSGTGGPNEQYF | TGTGCCAGCAGCCAACTTTCCGGGACAGGGGGCCCCAACGAGCAGTACTTC | TRBJ2-7 | . | TRBD1 | TRBV3-1/TRBV3-2
CASKGRTEAFF | TGTGCCAGCAAAGGGAGAACTGAAGCTTTCTTT | TRBJ1-1 | once | . | TRBV3-1/TRBV3-2
CASSYSTGTGELFF | TGTGCCAGCAGTTACTCGACTGGGACCGGGGAGCTGTTTTTT | TRBJ2-2 | . | . | TRBV6-5
CASSLGGVAYEQYF | TGTGCCAGCAGCTTGGGGGGAGTAGCCTACGAGCAGTACTTC | TRBJ2-7 | . | . | TRBV7-2
CASNLLGIGELFF | TGTGCCAGCAACCTACTAGGTATCGGGGAGCTGTTTTTT | TRBJ2-2 | . | . | TRBV9
CASSDPPRAGYTF | TGTGCCAGCAGTGATCCCCCTCGCGCTGGCTACACCTTC | TRBJ1-2 | . | . | TRBV25-1
CASSGAATNTGELFF | TGCGCCAGCAGCGGAGCGGCTACGAACACCGGGGAGCTGTTTTTT | TRBJ2-2 | . | . | TRBV5-1
CASSLATGTEAFF | TGTGCCAGCAGCTTAGCGACGGGGACTGAAGCTTTCTTT | TRBJ1-1 | . | . | TRBV7-8
CASSEGGHSYEQYF | TGTGCCAGCAGTGAAGGGGGGCATTCCTACGAGCAGTACTTC | TRBJ2-7 | . | . | TRBV6-1
CASSPTGQVTYEQYF | TGTGCCAGCTCACCCACAGGACAGGTAACCTACGAGCAGTACTTC | TRBJ2-7 | . | TRBD1 | TRBV18
CASVYDSYNSPLHF | TGTGCCAGCGTCTACGACAGTTATAATTCACCCCTCCACTTT | TRBJ1-6 | . | . | TRBV28
CASSLTGSSNQPQHF | TGCGCCAGCAGCTTGACAGGGAGTAGCAATCAGCCCCAGCATTTT | TRBJ1-5 | . | . | TRBV5-1
CASSGGTGNTIYF | TGCGCCAGCTCCGGGGGTACTGGAAACACCATATATTTT | TRBJ1-3 | . | . | TRBV5-1
CASSSPGQGSSYGYTF | TGTGCCAGCAGTTCGCCGGGACAGGGCTCTTCCTATGGCTACACCTTC | TRBJ1-2 | few | TRBD1 | TRBV6-5
CASSSLPGGNGNTIYF | TGTGCCAGCAGCTCCTTGCCGGGAGGGAATGGAAACACCATATATTTT | TRBJ1-3 | . | . | TRBV9
CASSPRQGANTGELFF | TGCGCCAGCAGCCCCCGACAGGGCGCGAACACCGGGGAGCTGTTTTTT | TRBJ2-2 | . | TRBD1 | TRBV5-1
CASRFYRGSMNTEAFF | TGTGCCAGCAGGTTCTACAGGGGGTCGATGAACACTGAAGCTTTCTTT | TRBJ1-1 | . | TRBD1 | TRBV11-1